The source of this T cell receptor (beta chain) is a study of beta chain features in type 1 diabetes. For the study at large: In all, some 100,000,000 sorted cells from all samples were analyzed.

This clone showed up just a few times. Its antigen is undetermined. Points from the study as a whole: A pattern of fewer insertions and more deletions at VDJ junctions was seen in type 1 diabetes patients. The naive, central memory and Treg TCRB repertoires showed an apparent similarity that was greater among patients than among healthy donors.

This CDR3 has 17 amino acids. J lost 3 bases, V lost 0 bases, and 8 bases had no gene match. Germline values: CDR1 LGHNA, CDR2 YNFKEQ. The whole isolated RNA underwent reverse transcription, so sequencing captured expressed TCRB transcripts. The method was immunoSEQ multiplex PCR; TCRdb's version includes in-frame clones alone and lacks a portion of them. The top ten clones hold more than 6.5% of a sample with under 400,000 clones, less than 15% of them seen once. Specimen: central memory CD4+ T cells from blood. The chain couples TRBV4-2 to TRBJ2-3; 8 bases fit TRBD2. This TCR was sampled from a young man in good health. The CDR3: CASSQDSGRAITDTQYF. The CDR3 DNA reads TGTGCCAGCAGCCAAGATTCCGGGAGGGCCATAACAGATACGCAGTATTTT.